This T cell receptor beta chain was found in a study of tumor-infiltrating lymphocytes in primary liver carcinoma. Study as a whole: Those enrolled were patients of both sexes, who were aged 30 to 69 years. The tumors ranged from about 4.2 to 10 cm across and fell within stage T1-T3 N0M0.

With 500 ng total RNA as template and a constant-region primer, TCR beta cDNA was made. What produced the TCR beta libraries was three nested multiplex PCR rounds using slightly modified ARM-PCR. Investigators reported that the first two PCR rounds, at 10 to 11 cycles each, used TRBV1-TRBV30 forward primers with a C-beta reverse primer. TCRdb fed the multiplex PCR reads into MiXCR, producing one record per CDR3 protein. Here the sample spans approximately 300,000 distinct CDR3 sequences, 65% being singletons. With regard to this clonotype: What it binds is unknown. A much larger clone is a single base away; this may be a read error.

Whole-study results and caveats: Bulk samples went unsorted, so CD4+ and CD8+ repertoires were not compared.

The source of the blood RNA was unsorted whole blood, and germline DNA was extracted as well. V lost 10 bases and J lost 5; bases outside the gene matches: 8. The CDR3 loop spans 14 amino acids. The receptor comes from a middle-aged man with primary liver carcinoma and hepatitis B virus infection. The material sequenced was peripheral blood. The V and J genes are TRBV12-3 or TRBV12-4 and TRBJ2-5; TRBD2 agrees at 12 bases. This CDR3 is CANTPGLAGETQYF. The CDR3 DNA is TGTGCCAACACACCCGGACTAGCGGGGGAGACCCAGTACTTC.